This T cell receptor (beta chain) appears in the sequencing data of a study of blood T cell repertoires in COVID-19. About the research overall: Recovery meant two consecutive negative NP/OP PCR tests, professional clearance, or resolved symptoms. Nucleic acid was either cDNA or gDNA, and it came from T cells, B-cell-depleted T cells, or PBMCs. Both acute and convalescent COVID-19 samples were obtained from the United States, Italy and Spain.

Sequenced by immunoSEQ multiplex PCR; TCRdb stores in-frame clones only, minus some. Of roughly 340,000 clones listed, around 87% are singletons. Germline V gene data show CDR1 as GTSNPN and CDR2 as SVGIG (reference sequence). This CDR3 has 13 amino acids. V shed 2 bases and J shed 1 base, with 8 bases lying between them. Sample: PBMCs or T cells enriched from blood (not recorded which). The chain recombines TRBV30 with TRBJ1-1, with D unresolved. This TCR was sampled from a man between 35 and 55 years old in a cohort exposed to, infected with or recovered from COVID-19 (not recorded which). In DNA form, the CDR3 reads TGTGCCTGGAGTCTACACAGGAACACTGAAGCTTTCTTT. It is translated as CAWSLHRNTEAFF. Looking up the rest from reference TRBV30 and TRBJ1-1 gives the full variable domain: SQTIHQWPATLVQPVGSPLSLECTVEGTSNPNLYWYRQAAGRGLQLLFYSVGIGQISSEVPQNLSASRPQDRQFILSSKKLLLSDSGFYLCAWSLHRNTEAFFGQGTRLTVV.